The rows below give T cell receptor beta chains drawn from one sample of a study of spatial heterogeneity in lung cancer. TCRdb called the 5' RACE reads again in MiXCR, with one record for every CDR3 protein. The sample has some 47,000 distinct CDR3 sequences, approximately 7% seen once. The sequencing used PBMCs, collected at surgery. The receptors here all came from a female donor with early-stage non-small cell lung cancer. The CDR3 runs from the conserved cysteine through the conserved F or W. The D gene is left open where the match is weak. Expanded clones get a size class; other rows say once, few or many, or leave the size out.

size,D,J,V,CDR3,DNA
many,TRBD1,TRBJ1-1,TRBV2,CASSHTGGDTEAFF,TGTGCCAGCAGTCACACAGGGGGCGATACTGAAGCTTTCTTT
many,NA,TRBJ1-6,TRBV7-2,CASSRTTGQYNSPLHF,TGTGCCAGCAGCAGAACGACCGGGCAATATAATTCACCCCTCCACTTT
NA,TRBD1,TRBJ2-1,TRBV11-2,CASSSDRGPYHEQFF,TGTGCCAGCAGCTCGGACAGGGGGCCTTATCATGAGCAGTTCTTC
many,TRBD2,TRBJ2-3,TRBV5-1,CASSLESAGGPDTQYF,TGCGCCAGCAGCTTGGAGTCAGCGGGGGGACCAGATACGCAGTATTTT
many,NA,TRBJ2-1,TRBV4-2,CASSQPRGGNEQFF,TGTGCCAGCAGCCAGCCCAGGGGGGGCAATGAGCAGTTCTTC
NA,TRBD1,TRBJ2-4,TRBV19,CVSSPDRDKNIQYF,TGTGTCAGTAGTCCGGACAGGGATAAAAACATTCAGTACTTC
NA,TRBD1,TRBJ2-5,TRBV9,CASSIQGLQETQYF,TGTGCCAGCAGCATACAGGGGCTCCAAGAGACCCAGTACTTC
NA,NA,TRBJ2-4,TRBV12-3/TRBV12-4,CASSFSEAKNIQYF,TGTGCCAGCAGTTTTTCAGAGGCCAAAAACATTCAGTACTTC
few,NA,TRBJ2-7,TRBV15,CATSPAGGQLREQYF,TGTGCCACCAGCCCAGCCGGCGGACAGCTAAGGGAGCAGTACTTC
many,NA,TRBJ2-3,TRBV7-6,CASSLVGDTQYF,TGTGCCAGCAGCTTAGTGGGAGATACGCAGTATTTT
NA,NA,TRBJ2-5,TRBV4-1,CASSQLPPSDTQETQYF,TGCGCCAGCAGCCAATTGCCCCCGTCGGACACCCAAGAGACCCAGTACTTC
many,NA,TRBJ1-2,TRBV3-1,CASSRQVHYGYTF,TGTGCCAGCAGCCGACAAGTGCATTATGGCTACACCTTC
many,TRBD2,TRBJ2-3,TRBV7-9,CASSLGKTGLAATDTQYF,TGTGCCAGCAGCTTAGGGAAAACGGGACTAGCTGCGACAGATACGCAGTATTTT
NA,NA,TRBJ2-3,TRBV7-2,CASSSEPVADTQYF,TGTGCCAGCAGCTCGGAACCCGTGGCAGATACGCAGTATTTT
NA,TRBD2,TRBJ2-3,TRBV4-3,CASSQDLGSGGRTDTQYF,TGCGCCAGCAGCCAAGATCTGGGCAGCGGGGGGCGCACAGATACGCAGTATTTT
many,NA,TRBJ2-1,TRBV7-3,CASSLRGYPLSSYNEQFF,TGTGCCAGCAGCTTAAGGGGATACCCTCTAAGCTCCTACAATGAGCAGTTCTTC
many,TRBD2,TRBJ2-3,TRBV28,CASNLAGRTDTQYF,TGTGCCAGCAATCTAGCGGGCCGCACAGATACGCAGTATTTT
many,TRBD2,TRBJ2-1,TRBV7-6,CASSLVAGGSYNEQFF,TGTGCCAGCAGCTTAGTAGCGGGGGGTTCCTACAATGAGCAGTTCTTC
many,NA,TRBJ2-5,TRBV7-2,CASSYGGETQYF,TGTGCCAGCAGCTATGGGGGAGAGACCCAGTACTTC
many,TRBD1,TRBJ1-2,TRBV27,CASSLGTGPGAYGYTF,TGTGCCAGCAGTTTAGGGACAGGCCCCGGAGCCTATGGCTACACCTTC
NA,TRBD2,TRBJ2-1,TRBV6-5,CASSYLSGGKVEQFF,TGTGCCAGCAGTTACCTTAGCGGGGGAAAAGTTGAGCAGTTCTTC
NA,TRBD1,TRBJ1-2,TRBV6-5,CASGPWDRRRYGYTF,TGTGCCAGCGGGCCATGGGACAGGAGGAGGTATGGCTACACCTTC
many,NA,TRBJ2-2,TRBV5-1,CASSFRQDLTGELFF,TGCGCCAGCAGCTTCCGACAGGACCTCACCGGGGAGCTGTTTTTT
many,NA,TRBJ1-6,TRBV2,CASLLDGGSPLHF,TGTGCCAGTCTTCTGGACGGCGGCTCACCCCTCCACTTT
NA,NA,TRBJ1-2,TRBV20-1,CSASRVAGYGYTF,TGCAGTGCTAGCAGGGTAGCTGGTTATGGCTACACCTTC
NA,NA,TRBJ1-6,TRBV7-2,CASSHYGSPLHF,TGTGCCAGCAGCCACTACGGATCACCCCTCCACTTT
many,NA,TRBJ1-3,TRBV4-1,CASSRSTGAGNTIYF,TGCGCCAGCAGCCGCAGTACAGGAGCTGGAAACACCATATATTTT
many,NA,TRBJ2-3,TRBV20-1,CSAQVHDTQYF,TGCAGTGCCCAGGTCCACGATACGCAGTATTTT
many,NA,TRBJ2-3,TRBV2,CASSGVGRTDTQYF,TGTGCCAGCAGTGGGGTTGGTAGGACAGATACGCAGTATTTT
few,TRBD1,TRBJ2-7,TRBV29-1,CSARTGMKDEQYF,TGCAGCGCCCGGACAGGGATGAAGGACGAGCAGTACTTC
few,TRBD1,TRBJ1-4,TRBV2,CASTGTGVPAHEKLFF,TGTGCCAGTACAGGGACAGGGGTACCGGCCCATGAAAAACTGTTTTTT
few,NA,TRBJ2-1,TRBV5-4,CASSLAGIDEQFF,TGTGCCAGCAGCTTGGCAGGGATTGATGAGCAGTTCTTC
many,TRBD1,TRBJ2-3,TRBV5-4,CASSFDRGDTQYF,TGTGCCAGCAGCTTTGACAGGGGAGATACGCAGTATTTT
NA,NA,TRBJ2-1,TRBV24-1,CATSEGIRRGSYNEQFF,TGTGCCACCAGTGAAGGAATCAGGCGTGGGTCCTACAATGAGCAGTTCTTC
few,TRBD2,TRBJ2-5,TRBV12-3/TRBV12-4,CASKGGLAGLQETQYF,TGTGCCAGCAAAGGGGGACTAGCGGGGCTTCAAGAGACCCAGTACTTC
few,NA,TRBJ1-1,TRBV7-2,CASTKVGSNTEAFF,TGTGCCAGCACCAAGGTAGGATCAAACACTGAAGCTTTCTTT
NA,NA,TRBJ2-3,TRBV3-1,CASSSRTDTQYF,TGTGCCAGCAGCTCGCGAACGGATACGCAGTATTTT
few,NA,TRBJ2-2,TRBV6-2/TRBV6-3,CASSYWVTELFF,TGTGCCAGCAGTTACTGGGTGACGGAGCTGTTTTTT
few,NA,TRBJ1-1,TRBV7-9,CASSGAYTEAFF,TGTGCCAGCAGCGGGGCCTACACTGAAGCTTTCTTT